There are a few counts of the clone carrying this TCR beta chain. TCRdb recomputed calls from the RT-PCR reads with MiXCR, one row per CDR3 protein. The data contain roughly 570,000 distinct CDR3 sequences, 12% to 15% of them singletons. The sample is drawn from a study of response to subunit inactivated influenza vaccine. The CDR3 has 12 residues. Trimming removed 7 bases at V and 3 bases at J, with 13 bases between. Germline V lookup: CDR1 SQVTM, CDR2 ANQGSEA. The V and J genes are TRBV29-1 and TRBJ2-7; D gene ambiguous. The TCR originated in a man aged 50 to 60 who received an inactivated influenza vaccine. The input for sequencing was PBMCs from blood, taken 11 to 12 days after vaccination. The CDR3 DNA is TGCAGCGCGGCGGCCCTGGGCTACGAGCAGTACTTC. Its translation is CSAAALGYEQYF.